This record looks at one TCR beta chain sequence and its context. Antigen: not known. The data are from a study of cytomegalovirus exposure and HLA in healthy donors. Study results and limitations: Cytomegalovirus-associated TCR beta chains were listed, numbering 164. Most TCRs appeared rarely, but some public TCRs recurred in many donors. Later work found that TCR association rates differed between HLA loci; DRB1 had the most and HLA-C the fewest. The likely origin of a cluster of highly shared sequence variants was a sequencing artifact.

The PCR was carried out with 60 Vbeta primers and 13 Jbeta primers. Repertoires were generated with immunoSEQ multiplex PCR, while TCRdb's copy carries only in-frame clones and drops some. The sample comprises 20,000 to 30,000 clones, approximately 75% of which are singletons, and 3.5% to 5.5% rests with the top ten. This CDR3 spans 15 amino acids. Germline V lookup: CDR1 LGHNA, CDR2 YSLEER. V lost 0 bases and J lost 5; bases outside the gene matches: 3. This clonotype originated in a male donor in good health and CMV-seronegative. The sample consisted of PBMCs. The V call is TRBV4-3, the J call TRBJ2-2; 7 nucleotides match TRBD2. Here the CDR3 reads CASSQELGGTGELFF. The CDR3 nucleotides read TGCGCCAGCAGCCAAGAGCTGGGGGGGACCGGGGAGCTGTTTTTT.